This TCR beta chain was retrieved from a study of T cells of healthy individuals. TCRdb passed the 5' RACE reads through MiXCR, listing each CDR3 protein once. This sample has over 95,000 distinct CDR3 sequences, with 17% found just once. V lost 0 bases and J 7 bases, leaving 10 bases between the germline ends. Looked up from germline, CDR1 is SGHNT and CDR2 is YYREEE (reference sequence). CDR3 length: 13 residues. The V gene is TRBV5-4, the J gene TRBJ1-1; possibly TRBD1 for D (5 bases). The receptor comes from a human donor in good health. CDR3: CASSLGDGGEAFF. The CDR3 DNA is TGTGCCAGCAGCTTGGGGGACGGGGGTGAAGCTTTCTTT.